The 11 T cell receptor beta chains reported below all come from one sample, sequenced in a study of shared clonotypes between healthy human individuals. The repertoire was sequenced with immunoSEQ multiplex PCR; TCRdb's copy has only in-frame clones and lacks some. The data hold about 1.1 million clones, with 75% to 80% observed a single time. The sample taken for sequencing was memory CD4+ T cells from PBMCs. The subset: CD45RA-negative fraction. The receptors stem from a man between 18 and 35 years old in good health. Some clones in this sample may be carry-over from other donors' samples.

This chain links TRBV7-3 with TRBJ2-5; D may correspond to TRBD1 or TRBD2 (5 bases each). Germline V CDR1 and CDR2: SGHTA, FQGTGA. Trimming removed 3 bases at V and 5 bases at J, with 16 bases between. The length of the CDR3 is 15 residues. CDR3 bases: TGTGCCAGCAGCTTTCAGGGCGGTCCGGGGGAGACCCAGTACTTC. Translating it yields CASSFQGGPGETQYF.

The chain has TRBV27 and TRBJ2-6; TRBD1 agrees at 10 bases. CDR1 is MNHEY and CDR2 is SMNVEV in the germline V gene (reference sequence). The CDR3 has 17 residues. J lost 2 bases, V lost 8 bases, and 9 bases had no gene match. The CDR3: CASAGGQGLAGANVLTF. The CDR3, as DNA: TGTGCCAGCGCCGGGGGACAGGGGTTAGCTGGGGCCAACGTCCTGACTTTC.

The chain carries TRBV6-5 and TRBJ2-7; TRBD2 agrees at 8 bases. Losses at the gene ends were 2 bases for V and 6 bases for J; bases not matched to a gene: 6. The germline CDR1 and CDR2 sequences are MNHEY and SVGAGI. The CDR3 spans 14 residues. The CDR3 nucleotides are TGTGCCAGCAGTTACGACGGGGGGGCGGTCGAGCAGTACTTC. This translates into CASSYDGGAVEQYF.

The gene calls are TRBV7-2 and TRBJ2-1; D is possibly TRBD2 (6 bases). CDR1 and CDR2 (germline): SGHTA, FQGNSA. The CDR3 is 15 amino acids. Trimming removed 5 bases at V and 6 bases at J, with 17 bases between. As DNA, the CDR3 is TGTGCCAGCAGCCCGAGGGACGTGGGGGGCAATGAGCAGTTCTTC. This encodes CASSPRDVGGNEQFF.

The CDR3 spells CASSPPGGDEQYF. The CDR3 nucleotides read TGTGCCAGCTCACCACCGGGCGGGGACGAGCAGTACTTC. The J gene is TRBJ2-7, the V gene TRBV18, with D perhaps matching TRBD2 (6 bases). Germline CDR1 KGHSH, CDR2 LQKENI. The V end was cut by 0 bases, the J end by 5 bases, with 8 bases between. There are 13 residues in the CDR3.

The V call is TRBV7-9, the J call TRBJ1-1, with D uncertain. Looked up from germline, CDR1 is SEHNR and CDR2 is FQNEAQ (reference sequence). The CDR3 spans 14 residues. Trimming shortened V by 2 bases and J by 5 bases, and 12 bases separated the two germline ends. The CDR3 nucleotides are TGTGCCAGCAGCTTAATCAGGATGGGGACTGAAGCTTTCTTT. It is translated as CASSLIRMGTEAFF.

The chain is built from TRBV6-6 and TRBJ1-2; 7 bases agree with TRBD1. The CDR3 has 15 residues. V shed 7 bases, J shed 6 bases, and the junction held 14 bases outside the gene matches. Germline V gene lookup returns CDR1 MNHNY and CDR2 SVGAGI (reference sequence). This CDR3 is CASTFLQGQRNGYTF. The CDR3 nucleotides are TGTGCCAGCACCTTCCTACAGGGACAGAGAAATGGCTACACCTTC.

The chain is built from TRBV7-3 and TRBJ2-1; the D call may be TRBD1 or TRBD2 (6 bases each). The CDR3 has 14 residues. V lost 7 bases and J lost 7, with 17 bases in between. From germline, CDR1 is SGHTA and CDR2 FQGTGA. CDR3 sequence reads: CASKISPGANEQFF. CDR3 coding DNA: TGTGCCAGCAAAATCTCCCCGGGGGCGAATGAGCAGTTCTTC.

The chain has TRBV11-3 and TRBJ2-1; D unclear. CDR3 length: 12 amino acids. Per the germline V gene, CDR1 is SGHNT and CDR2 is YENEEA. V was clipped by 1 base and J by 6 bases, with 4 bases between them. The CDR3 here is CASSLVPNEQFF. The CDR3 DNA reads TGTGCCAGCAGCTTAGTGCCCAATGAGCAGTTCTTC.

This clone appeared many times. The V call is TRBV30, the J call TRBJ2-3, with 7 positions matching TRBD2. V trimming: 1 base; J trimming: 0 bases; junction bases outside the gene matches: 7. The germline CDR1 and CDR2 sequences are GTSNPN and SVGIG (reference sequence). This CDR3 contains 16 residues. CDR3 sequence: CAWSGLEAGSTDTQYF. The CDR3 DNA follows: TGTGCCTGGAGTGGACTGGAAGCGGGGAGCACAGATACGCAGTATTTT. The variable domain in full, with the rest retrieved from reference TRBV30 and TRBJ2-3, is SQTIHQWPATLVQPVGSPLSLECTVEGTSNPNLYWYRQAAGRGLQLLFYSVGIGQISSEVPQNLSASRPQDRQFILSSKKLLLSDSGFYLCAWSGLEAGSTDTQYFGPGTRLTVL.

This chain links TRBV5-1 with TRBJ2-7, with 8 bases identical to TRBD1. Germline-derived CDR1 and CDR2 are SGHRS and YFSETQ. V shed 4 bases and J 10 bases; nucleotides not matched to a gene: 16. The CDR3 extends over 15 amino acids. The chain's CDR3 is CASSQMGGQDIIQYF. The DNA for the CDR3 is TGCGCCAGCAGCCAAATGGGGGGACAGGACATTATCCAGTACTTC.